The 18 T cell receptor beta chains given below trace back to one sample, sequenced in a study of T-cell reconstitution after alpha-beta-depleted transplantation in children. Preparation of the TCRbeta library was carried out with unique molecular identifiers. TCRdb re-called the PCR reads through MiXCR, storing one row per CDR3 protein. There are a few hundred thousand distinct CDR3 sequences in the sample; 13% occur only once, and around 2% lies in the top ten. The sequencing here drew on PBMCs, mostly from graft donor cells, taken 360 days after TCRalphabeta/CD19-depleted stem cell transplant. The receptors were gathered from a male patient younger than 18 who had a stem cell transplant for acute myeloid leukemia, so the T cells may come from the graft donor.

Only a few counts were recorded for this clonotype. This rearrangement joins TRBV23-1 to TRBJ2-1; D remains ambiguous. TRBV23-1 is treated as an ORF (open reading frame) with a function not yet certain. V lost 11 bases and J lost 2, with 16 bases in between. The CDR3 runs to 14 residues. The CDR3 loop is CARTMPPTYNEQFF. CDR3 nucleotides: TGCGCCCGCACTATGCCTCCCACCTACAATGAGCAGTTCTTC.

The rearrangement joins TRBV7-9 to TRBJ2-1; TRBD2 agrees at 7 bases. CDR1 SEHNR and CDR2 FQNEAQ come from the germline V gene (reference sequence). V lost 7 bases to trimming and J lost 0 bases; unmatched junction nucleotides: 9. The CDR3 runs to 16 residues. The DNA of the CDR3 is TGTGCCAGCAACGATCCACTAGCGAGCTCCTACAATGAGCAGTTCTTC. Its protein product is CASNDPLASSYNEQFF.

This clonotype has ten or more counts. Here the CDR3 DNA reads TGTGCCAGCAGTCCACGTTTAGCGGACAATGAGCAGTTCTTC. Translating it yields CASSPRLADNEQFF. The V gene is TRBV6-5, the J gene TRBJ2-1, with a possible D match to TRBD2 (6 bases). Germline-derived CDR1 and CDR2 are MNHEY and SVGAGI. Trimming took off 5 bases at V and 5 bases at J, with 13 bases between the two ends. The CDR3 sequence is 14 residues long.

This clonotype was observed a handful of times. The germline gene is not matched at one end of the junction; a read error may be the cause. The J gene is TRBJ1-6, the V gene TRBV7-3; D is possibly TRBD1 (6 bases). The germline V gene has CDR1 SGHTA and CDR2 FQGTGA. The CDR3 is 15 residues long. The CDR3 DNA reads TGTGCCAGCAGCATAACAGGGTCTAGGAATTCACCCCTCCACTTT. Protein sequence: CASSITGSRNSPLHF.

V is TRBV5-6 and J is TRBJ2-7; D is possibly TRBD1 (6 bases). Between the trimmed V and J ends, which lost 0 bases and 2 bases, there was a span of 9 bases. Per the germline V gene, CDR1 is SGHDT and CDR2 is YYEEEE. The CDR3 is 14 amino acids. CDR3 in DNA: TGTGCCAGCAGCTTGGTCAAGGGGGCCTACGAGCAGTACTTC. Amino acids: CASSLVKGAYEQYF.

This clonotype was detected ten times or more. This chain joins TRBV5-4 and TRBJ2-7, with D uncertain. Germline V CDR1 and CDR2: SGHNT, YYREEE (reference sequence). V lost 0 bases to trimming and J lost 2 bases, with 6 bases between them. CDR3 length: 13 amino acids. The CDR3 region has the DNA TGTGCCAGCAGCTTGGGCGAAGCCTACGAGCAGTACTTC. This encodes CASSLGEAYEQYF. The full variable domain, its missing parts supplied by reference TRBV5-4 and TRBJ2-7, is ETGVTQSPTHLIKTRGQQVTLRCSSQSGHNTVSWYQQALGQGPQFIFQYYREEENGRGNFPPRFSGLQFPNYSSELNVNALELDDSALYLCASSLGEAYEQYFGPGTRLTVT.

The gene calls are TRBV29-1 and TRBJ2-5; TRBD1 aligns across 8 bases. This CDR3 region has 15 residues. Germline V gene data show CDR1 as SQVTM and CDR2 as ANQGSEA. Trimming cost V 4 bases and J 4 bases; bases outside gene matches: 11. CDR3 protein: CSVVPWSGGLETQYF. The CDR3 coding sequence is TGCAGCGTTGTCCCGTGGTCAGGGGGCTTAGAGACCCAGTACTTC.

The DNA of the CDR3 is TGTGCCAGCAGTGAAGCGCTTCGGGGGGGACGGACGCAGTATTTT. Translated: CASSEALRGGRTQYF. This sequence joins TRBV2 and TRBJ2-3; 8 bases are shared with TRBD2. From germline, CDR1 is SNHLY and CDR2 FYNNEI. The CDR3 runs 15 residues. With 0 bases clipped from V and 9 bases from J, the junction kept 8 bases outside the gene matches.

This clonotype was seen repeatedly, ten times or more. The J gene is TRBJ2-1, the V gene TRBV29-1, with TRBD2 matching over 10 bases. With 3 bases clipped from V and 4 bases from J, the junction kept 3 bases outside the gene matches. There are 14 residues in the CDR3. Germline-derived CDR1 and CDR2 are SQVTM and ANQGSEA. Here the CDR3 DNA reads TGCAGCGTTGACCCGACTAGCGGGTACAATGAGCAGTTCTTC. Its translation: CSVDPTSGYNEQFF.

With regard to this clonotype: A much larger clone differs from this one at a single base, so this may be a read error. The CDR3 protein is CVSSLVQGPTYEQYF. The CDR3 coding sequence is TGTGTCAGCAGTTTAGTCCAGGGTCCGACCTACGAGCAGTACTTC. This chain links TRBV28 with TRBJ2-7, with D perhaps matching TRBD1 (5 bases). Germline loops: CDR1 MDHEN, CDR2 SYDVKM. The CDR3 is made up of 15 amino acids.

This clonotype was found a few times. The genes are TRBV11-2 and TRBJ1-4; D is undetermined. Germline lookup yields CDR1 SGHAT and CDR2 FQNNGV. V gave up 0 bases and J gave up 14 bases, with 10 bases separating them. The CDR3 covers 12 residues. The CDR3 spells CASSLDGYGLFF. The CDR3 nucleotides read TGTGCCAGCAGCTTAGATGGCTATGGGCTGTTTTTT.

The chain carries TRBV4-1 and TRBJ2-3, with 9 bases identical to TRBD1. V was pared by 3 bases and J by 7 bases, with 17 bases of the junction left unmatched. This CDR3 region has 18 residues. Germline CDR1 is MGHRA and CDR2 is YSYEKL. CDR3 region: CASSHFPVRDRAHHTQYF. The CDR3 nucleotides read TGCGCCAGCAGCCATTTCCCCGTGCGGGACAGGGCCCATCATACGCAGTATTTT.

This clonotype has at least ten counts. The V and J genes are TRBV20-1 and TRBJ2-5; 7 bases agree with TRBD2. The CDR3 has 15 amino acids. The germline gives CDR1 DFQATT, CDR2 SNEGSKA (reference sequence). The V and J ends lost 0 bases and 5 bases, in that order; junction bases with no gene match: 9. In DNA, the CDR3 is TGCAGTGCTAGAGATAGGGCGGGAGTTTTTGAGACCCAGTACTTC. Protein sequence: CSARDRAGVFETQYF.

V usage is TRBV7-3 and J usage is TRBJ2-2; D possibly corresponds to TRBD2 (6 bases). The CDR3 sequence is 15 residues long. CDR1 and CDR2 from the germline V gene are SGHTA and FQGTGA. V gave up 5 bases and J gave up 0 bases, with 10 bases separating them. CDR3 nucleotides: TGTGCCAGCAGCGGGACTGAAGCGAACACCGGGGAGCTGTTTTTT. It codes for CASSGTEANTGELFF.

This clonotype was observed at least ten times. V gene TRBV5-1 combines with J gene TRBJ2-7, with a weak D call TRBD1 (6 bases). The CDR3 contains 15 residues. Germline V gene sequence: CDR1 SGHRS, CDR2 YFSETQ. With 1 base removed from V and 3 bases from J, the gap between germline ends came to 14 bases. CDR3 region: CASSLRGPGDYEQYF. The CDR3 nucleotides read TGCGCCAGCAGCTTGCGCGGCCCAGGGGACTACGAGCAGTACTTC. The full variable domain, with the rest looked up from reference TRBV5-1 and TRBJ2-7, is KAGVTQTPRYLIKTRGQQVTLSCSPISGHRSVSWYQQTPGQGLQFLFEYFSETQRNKGNFPGRFSGRQFSNSRSEMNVSTLELGDSALYLCASSLRGPGDYEQYFGPGTRLTVT.

This clonotype showed up many times. This chain connects TRBV7-9 to TRBJ2-7, with a possible D match to TRBD2 (6 bases). The CDR3 extends over 13 amino acids. Deletions cut 5 bases from V and 3 bases from J, with 11 bases between. Germline V gene sequence: CDR1 SEHNR, CDR2 FQNEAQ (reference sequence). CDR3 nucleotide sequence: TGTGCCAGCAGCCCCGGGAGTAACTACGAGCAGTACTTC. Translated, it gives CASSPGSNYEQYF.

This clonotype was observed at least ten times. The genes are TRBV7-6 and TRBJ2-3, with TRBD1 matching 9 bases. The germline CDR1 and CDR2 sequences are SGHVS and FNYEAQ. With V trimmed by 2 bases and J by 2 bases, 8 bases remained unmatched. This CDR3 has 17 residues. The CDR3 sequence: CASSLPVGQGYTDTQYF. As DNA, the CDR3 is TGTGCCAGCAGCTTACCCGTTGGACAGGGGTACACAGATACGCAGTATTTT.

The sample holds a few counts of this clonotype. The V call is TRBV6-2 or TRBV6-3, the J call TRBJ2-4; a possible D gene is TRBD2 (7 bases). Germline CDR1 and CDR2: MNHEY and SVGEGT. V lost 2 bases, J lost 1 base, and 24 bases lay in between. The CDR3 is made up of 20 amino acids. This CDR3 reads CASSYSRVARGPGAKNIQYF. CDR3 nucleotides: TGTGCCAGCAGTTACAGTCGTGTAGCGCGGGGGCCAGGGGCCAAAAACATTCAGTACTTC.